This entry lists 27 T cell receptor beta chains sequenced from one sample in a study of T-cell reconstitution after alpha-beta-depleted transplantation in children. Molecular barcoding with unique molecular identifiers was used for the TCRbeta library. TCRdb re-derived calls from the PCR reads in MiXCR, one entry per CDR3 protein. The sample includes over 400,000 distinct CDR3 sequences, roughly two fifths seen only once; the top ten take roughly a quarter. Sample: PBMCs, taken before TCRalphabeta/CD19-depleted stem cell transplant. Receptor source: a girl aged 2 to 9 with aplastic anemia, due to receive a stem cell transplant.

The chain joins TRBV19 to TRBJ2-2; the match to TRBD1 covers 7 bases. CDR1 is LNHDA and CDR2 is SQIVND in the germline V gene (reference sequence). The CDR3 length is 15 residues. Trimming cost V 1 base and J 5 bases; bases outside gene matches: 4. The CDR3 nucleotides are TGTGCCAGTAGTATAGGTACAGGGGCGACCGGGGAGCTGTTTTTT. This encodes CASSIGTGATGELFF.

This clonotype was seen ten or more times. This sequence joins TRBV10-2 and TRBJ2-1; 10 nucleotides line up with TRBD2. The V gene end was trimmed by 6 bases and the J gene end by 4 bases; junction bases not matched to a gene: 6. CDR3 size: 15 residues. Looked up from germline, CDR1 is WSHSY and CDR2 is SAAADI. CDR3 region: CASRPTSGIYNEQFF. The CDR3 nucleotides read TGCGCCAGCAGACCTACTAGCGGGATTTACAATGAGCAGTTCTTC.

At least ten counts were recorded for this clonotype. The chain uses TRBV7-2 and TRBJ2-1; no reliable D call. Germline CDR1 reads SGHTA; CDR2 reads FQGNSA. The CDR3 has 15 amino acids. Trimming shortened V by 0 bases and J by 2 bases, and 8 bases separated the two germline ends. CDR3 amino acids: CASSLASGPYNEQFF. The CDR3 nucleotides read TGTGCCAGCAGCTTAGCCTCAGGACCCTACAATGAGCAGTTCTTC. The full variable domain, completed using reference TRBV7-2 and TRBJ2-1, is GAGVSQSPSNKVTEKGKDVELRCDPISGHTALYWYRQSLGQGLEFLIYFQGNSAPDKSGLPSDRFSAERTGGSVSTLTIQRTQQEDSAVYLCASSLASGPYNEQFFGPGTRLTVL.

Of note for this clonotype: This may arise from a read error, as a much more abundant clone is one base away. V is TRBV5-6 and J is TRBJ2-7; 11 bases match TRBD2. The CDR3 is 15 residues long. Germline assignment: CDR1 SGHDT and CDR2 YYEEEE. The DNA of the CDR3 is TGTGCCAGCAGCTCGTTAGCGGGAGGGACGTACGAGCAGTCCTTC. Amino acids: CASSSLAGGTYEQSF. Looking up the rest from reference TRBV5-6 and TRBJ2-7 gives the full variable domain: DAGVTQSPTHLIKTRGQQVTLRCSPKSGHDTVSWYQQALGQGPQFIFQYYEEEERQRGNFPDRFSGHQFPNYSSELNVNALLLGDSALYLCASSSLAGGTYEQSFGPGTRLTVT.

The V gene is TRBV3-1, the J gene TRBJ2-1; D gene ambiguous. The CDR3 sequence is 16 residues long. The V end was cut by 0 bases, the J end by 1 base, with 10 bases between. Germline CDR1 is LGHDT and CDR2 is YNNKEL (reference sequence). The CDR3 sequence is CASSQDISVSYNEQFF. The CDR3 DNA sequence: TGTGCCAGCAGCCAAGATATCAGCGTGTCCTACAATGAGCAGTTCTTC.

This clonotype was detected only a few times. V usage is TRBV20-1 and J usage is TRBJ1-6; TRBD1 matches 9 bases. The CDR3 contains 13 residues. Germline lookup yields CDR1 DFQATT and CDR2 SNEGSKA (reference sequence). Trimming took 5 bases from V and 10 from J; bases not matched to a gene: 6. The CDR3 spells CSAWDRVGSPLHF. CDR3 bases: TGCAGTGCTTGGGACAGGGTTGGCTCACCCCTCCACTTT.

This CDR3 reads CASSLGSVAGEQFF. The DNA for the CDR3 is TGTGCCAGCAGCTTAGGTTCAGTGGCGGGGGAGCAGTTCTTC. The rearrangement links TRBV11-2 to TRBJ2-1; possibly TRBD2 for D (6 bases). V gave up 1 base and J gave up 10 bases, with 14 bases separating them. Per germline, CDR1 SGHAT and CDR2 FQNNGV. This CDR3 spans 14 amino acids.

The V gene is TRBV12-3 or TRBV12-4, the J gene TRBJ2-1, with 9 bases matching TRBD1. Trimming at V came to 7 bases and at J to 8 bases, leaving 12 bases not matched to a gene. The CDR3 has 15 residues. The CDR3: CASTFSDRGRHEQFF. The CDR3 DNA reads TGTGCCAGCACCTTCTCGGACAGGGGAAGGCATGAGCAGTTCTTC.

In regard to this clonotype: This may arise from a read error, as a much more abundant clone is one base away. The chain is built from TRBV11-1 and TRBJ1-5; D not resolved. The V end lost 1 base, the J end lost 1 base, and 17 bases lay between the germline ends. The germline gives CDR1 SGHAT, CDR2 FQDESV (reference sequence). This CDR3 comprises 18 residues. The DNA of the CDR3 is TGTGCCAGCAGCTTAGACAAACCCGGGTCAGCAAGCAATCAGCCCCAGCATTTT. Residues: CASSLDKPGSASNQPQHF.

This chain uses TRBV9 with TRBJ2-7, with D perhaps matching TRBD2 (6 bases). The germline gives CDR1 SGDLS, CDR2 YYNGEE. Trimming cost V 0 bases and J 5 bases, with 15 bases left between them. The CDR3 is made up of 15 amino acids. CDR3 DNA: TGTGCCAGCAGCGTAGGTAGCGGCTTGTTCCACGAGCAGTACTTC. This sequence encodes CASSVGSGLFHEQYF.

V and J are TRBV20-1 and TRBJ2-3, with 9 bases matching TRBD2. This CDR3 spans 15 amino acids. Germline V gene data show CDR1 as DFQATT and CDR2 as SNEGSKA (reference sequence). The trim removed 5 bases at V and 3 bases at J, leaving 9 bases unmatched. DNA of the CDR3: TGCAGTGCTTCCCAAGCGACTAGCGGAACAGATACGCAGTATTTT. Encoded protein: CSASQATSGTDTQYF.

This clonotype has just a few counts. The chain links TRBV9 to TRBJ2-5; D is perhaps TRBD2 (5 bases). There are 16 residues in the CDR3. From germline, CDR1 is SGDLS and CDR2 YYNGEE. Trimming removed 1 base at V and 5 bases at J, with 18 bases between. CDR3 amino acids: CASSVRQGLEEETQYF. CDR3 DNA: TGTGCCAGCAGCGTAAGACAAGGACTCGAGGAGGAGACCCAGTACTTC.

This clonotype was detected only a few times. The V call is TRBV4-1, the J call TRBJ2-3; D gene uncertain. Trimming cost V 1 base and J 5 bases, with 13 bases left between them. The CDR3 sequence is 15 residues long. The germline CDR1 and CDR2 sequences are MGHRA and YSYEKL. DNA for the CDR3: TGCGCCAGCAGCCAAGGGGGTACGCGCGGAGATACGCAGTATTTT. Translated, it gives CASSQGGTRGDTQYF.

CDR3 sequence reads: CASSQRPNYGYTF. The CDR3 nucleotides are TGTGCCAGCAGCCAACGACCTAACTATGGCTACACCTTC. The chain has TRBV14 and TRBJ1-2; D is unclear. Trimming pared 2 bases from V and 0 bases from J, leaving 4 bases between. The CDR3 extends over 13 amino acids. Germline V gene sequence: CDR1 SGHDN, CDR2 FVKESK.

The chain links TRBV5-6 to TRBJ1-5; no clear D. CDR3 length equals 19 residues. V was cut by 3 bases and J by 2 bases, with 24 bases left in between. Germline V gene sequence: CDR1 SGHDT, CDR2 YYEEEE. CDR3 sequence: CASSSRLAVGQQGNQPQHF. In nucleotides, the CDR3 is TGTGCCAGCAGCTCCCGTTTAGCAGTAGGGCAGCAGGGCAATCAGCCCCAGCATTTT.

Only a few counts were recorded for this clonotype. The CDR3 nucleotides read TGTGCCAGCAGTGTACAGGGGTACAATTCACCCCTCCACTTT. Its protein product is CASSVQGYNSPLHF. The chain combines TRBV25-1 with TRBJ1-6, with TRBD1 matching over 7 bases. The CDR3 length is 14 residues. The V segment lost 4 bases and the J segment 7 bases; nucleotides outside the gene matches: 4. Germline values: CDR1 MGHDK, CDR2 SYGVNS.

This clonotype was detected only a few times. This rearrangement joins TRBV7-9 to TRBJ1-1; D ambiguous. The CDR3 contains 15 residues. The ends were cut back, 7 bases at V and 5 bases at J, with 20 bases in the middle. Per germline, CDR1 SEHNR and CDR2 FQNEAQ (reference sequence). CDR3 residues: CASTRLPAESTEAFF. CDR3 nucleotide sequence: TGTGCCAGCACCCGACTCCCGGCAGAAAGTACTGAAGCTTTCTTT.

The chain has TRBV5-1 and TRBJ2-1; 8 bases fit TRBD2. CDR1 is SGHRS, CDR2 YFSETQ, per germline. The V and J ends lost 7 bases and 8 bases, in that order; junction bases with no gene match: 11. CDR3 size: 14 residues. This chain's CDR3 is CASGTGGPGDEQFF. The DNA of the CDR3 is TGCGCCAGCGGAACGGGAGGGCCGGGGGATGAGCAGTTCTTC.

In this sample, this clonotype turned up many times. This chain connects TRBV7-2 to TRBJ2-2, with D unclear. This CDR3 has 15 residues. The germline CDR1 and CDR2 sequences are SGHTA and FQGNSA. V was shortened by 7 bases and J by 6 bases, with 18 bases between the two germline ends. The CDR3 sequence: CASNLLVPPAGELFF. The DNA of the CDR3 is TGTGCCAGCAACCTTCTAGTTCCCCCGGCCGGGGAGCTGTTTTTT.

The rearrangement links TRBV4-2 to TRBJ2-1, with 8 bases fitting TRBD2. This CDR3 is 17 amino acids long. Germline V lookup: CDR1 LGHNA, CDR2 YNFKEQ. J lost 2 bases, V lost 1 base, and 7 bases had no gene match. The CDR3 DNA follows: TGTGCCAGCAGCCAAGGGGGACTAGGGACGACCTACAATGAGCAGTTCTTC. The encoded protein is CASSQGGLGTTYNEQFF.

This clonotype has ten or more counts. J is TRBJ2-1 and V is TRBV13, with 7 bases identical to TRBD2. Germline CDR1 reads PRHDT; CDR2 reads FYEKMQ (reference sequence). J gave up 5 bases and V 5 bases, and 15 bases lay outside the gene matches. The CDR3 is made up of 17 amino acids. This CDR3 is CASSRVSGPDRNNEQFF. CDR3 nucleotide sequence: TGTGCCAGCAGCCGTGTTAGCGGGCCCGATCGCAACAATGAGCAGTTCTTC.

CDR3 coding DNA: TGCAGTGCCCCCATGTGGGATACGCAGTATTTT. As protein: CSAPMWDTQYF. The V gene is TRBV20-1, the J gene TRBJ2-3; D not resolved. Germline V gene sequence: CDR1 DFQATT, CDR2 SNEGSKA (reference sequence). The CDR3 has 11 residues. Trimming took off 6 bases at V and 6 bases at J, with 10 bases between the two ends.

This rearrangement joins TRBV20-1 to TRBJ2-1, with TRBD2 matching 8 bases. Germline lookup yields CDR1 DFQATT and CDR2 SNEGSKA (reference sequence). The CDR3 contains 13 residues. V lost 0 bases to trimming and J lost 15 bases; unmatched junction nucleotides: 10. As DNA, the CDR3 is TGCAGTGCTAGAGATGCCTCGGGAGGGCCTGGGTTCTTC. Its translation is CSARDASGGPGFF.

As for this clonotype: A much larger clone differs by one base, so this may be a read error. This chain uses TRBV12-3 or TRBV12-4 with TRBJ2-7, with D perhaps TRBD1 or TRBD2 (5 bases each). The CDR3 runs to 15 residues. V lost 2 bases to trimming and J lost 3 bases, with 14 bases between them. The CDR3 DNA reads TGTGCCAGCAGTTTATGGGGGAGAAACTGCTACGAGCAGTACTTC. It codes for CASSLWGRNCYEQYF.

This clonotype was recorded a few times. The V gene is TRBV12-3 or TRBV12-4, the J gene TRBJ2-1, with D perhaps matching TRBD1 or TRBD2 (5 bases each). The CDR3 is made up of 15 amino acids. V lost 3 bases to trimming and J lost 5 bases, with 14 bases between them. The CDR3 here is CASSFLRDANNEQFF. Written as DNA, the CDR3 is TGTGCCAGCAGTTTTCTCCGGGACGCAAACAATGAGCAGTTCTTC.

This clonotype occurred a few times. This chain connects TRBV12-3 or TRBV12-4 to TRBJ2-1, with D possibly matching TRBD1 (5 bases). V lost 5 bases to trimming and J lost 7 bases, with 6 bases between them. This CDR3 has 11 residues. The DNA for the CDR3 is TGTGCCAGCAGTAACAGGAATGAGCAGTTCTTC. This encodes CASSNRNEQFF.

The V gene is TRBV12-3 or TRBV12-4, the J gene TRBJ2-7; D is uncertain. This CDR3 has 13 amino acids. The V and J ends lost 5 bases and 1 base respectively, with 9 bases between them. CDR3 protein: CASSVRVSYEQYF. DNA for the CDR3: TGTGCCAGCAGTGTAAGGGTATCCTACGAGCAGTACTTC.